This T cell receptor (beta chain) was captured by sequencing in a study of shared clonotypes between healthy human individuals. Generated by immunoSEQ multiplex PCR, the TCRdb table keeps only in-frame clones and is missing some. The sample lists roughly 1,100,000 clones, about three quarters occurring once. The CDR3 is 19 residues long. Germline V CDR1 and CDR2: SGHAT, FQNNGV. Trimming cost V 4 bases and J 7 bases, with 26 bases left between them. This chain connects TRBV11-2 to TRBJ1-6, with D possibly matching TRBD1 (5 bases). Sequencing input: memory CD4+ T cells sorted from blood. Subset of the sample: CD45RA-negative fraction. This sequence was found in a man aged 18 to 29 in good health. CDR3 residues: CASSYRLLLGPTPNSPLHF. The CDR3, as DNA: TGTGCCAGCAGCTACCGTCTCCTCTTGGGACCGACCCCCAATTCACCCCTCCACTTT.